Listed below are T cell receptor beta chains from one sample, sequenced in a study of cytomegalovirus exposure and HLA in healthy donors. Sequencing was performed with immunoSEQ multiplex PCR; in TCRdb, only in-frame clones are kept and a portion is missing. The sample has fewer than 250,000 clones; under 80% are singletons. The sample comprised PBMCs. These receptors came from a woman aged 25 to 39 in good health and CMV-seronegative. CDR3s include the opening cysteine and the closing phenylalanine or tryptophan. D genes are given only for firm matches. Some rows mark clone size as missing; the rest say once, few, many or name a class of expanded clone.

J: TRBJ2-1
D: TRBD2
size: .
V: TRBV2
CDR3: CASSEAGGPNNEQFF
DNA: TGTGCCAGCAGTGAAGCGGGAGGGCCTAACAATGAGCAGTTCTTC

J: TRBJ2-7
D: TRBD2
size: .
V: TRBV7-9
CDR3: CSSSSIAGGPDEQYF
DNA: TGTTCCAGCAGCTCGATAGCGGGAGGGCCGGACGAGCAGTACTTC

J: TRBJ2-1
D: TRBD2
size: .
V: TRBV7-6
CDR3: CASTLRSSGDVSEQFF
DNA: TGTGCCAGCACCTTAAGGTCCAGCGGGGATGTCAGTGAGCAGTTCTTC

J: TRBJ2-3
D: .
size: .
V: TRBV4-1
CDR3: CASSLSPLRGDTQYF
DNA: TGCGCCAGCAGCCTTAGCCCACTCCGAGGAGATACGCAGTATTTT

J: TRBJ2-5
D: TRBD2
size: .
V: TRBV7-8
CDR3: CASSPDLAGAGETQYF
DNA: TGTGCCAGCAGCCCCGATCTAGCGGGAGCGGGGGAGACCCAGTACTTC

J: TRBJ2-1
D: .
size: .
V: TRBV10-3
CDR3: CAISGGATYNEQFF
DNA: TGTGCCATCAGTGGCGGGGCCACCTACAATGAGCAGTTCTTC

J: TRBJ1-2
D: TRBD1
size: .
V: TRBV6-5
CDR3: CASSYSSQGALYTF
DNA: TGTGCCAGCAGTTATTCCAGCCAGGGGGCCTTGTACACCTTC

J: TRBJ1-1
D: TRBD1
size: few
V: TRBV5-1
CDR3: CASSLATGGQPNTEAFF
DNA: TGCGCCAGCAGCTTGGCCACAGGGGGGCAACCCAACACTGAAGCTTTCTTT

J: TRBJ1-2
D: .
size: .
V: TRBV9
CDR3: CASSVGPGSPLGYTF
DNA: TGTGCCAGCAGCGTAGGGCCCGGGTCCCCACTAGGCTACACCTTC

J: TRBJ2-2
D: TRBD2
size: .
V: TRBV7-2
CDR3: CAGQRDFSGELFF
DNA: TGTGCCGGTCAGCGGGATTTTAGCGGGGAGCTGTTTTTT

J: TRBJ1-5
D: TRBD1
size: .
V: TRBV19
CDR3: CASSPLETGLNQPQHF
DNA: TGTGCCAGTAGCCCCCTCGAGACAGGGCTCAATCAGCCCCAGCATTTT

J: TRBJ2-1
D: .
size: .
V: TRBV7-7
CDR3: CASSLAQGGIGNEQFF
DNA: TGTGCTAGCAGCTTAGCGCAGGGAGGTATTGGGAATGAGCAGTTCTTC

J: TRBJ1-4
D: .
size: .
V: TRBV10-2
CDR3: CASSPGTGNEKLFF
DNA: TGCGCCAGCAGTCCCGGCACAGGGAATGAAAAACTGTTTTTT

J: TRBJ1-4
D: TRBD1
size: few
V: TRBV6-5
CDR3: CASSRDRGFEKLFF
DNA: TGTGCCAGCAGCCGGGACAGGGGTTTTGAAAAACTGTTTTTT

J: TRBJ2-5
D: .
size: .
V: TRBV7-9
CDR3: CASSPLGSQETQYF
DNA: TGTGCCAGCAGCCCCCTGGGGAGCCAAGAGACCCAGTACTTC

J: TRBJ2-2
D: TRBD2
size: .
V: TRBV9
CDR3: CASSSSSGPNTGELFF
DNA: TGTGCCAGCAGCTCCAGTAGCGGGCCGAACACCGGGGAGCTGTTTTTT

J: TRBJ2-1
D: .
size: once
V: TRBV30
CDR3: CAWSVLLNEQFF
DNA: TGTGCCTGGAGTGTCCTACTAAATGAGCAGTTCTTC

J: TRBJ1-2
D: TRBD1
size: .
V: TRBV4-1
CDR3: CASSPTGSHPNYGYTF
DNA: TGCGCCAGCAGCCCGACAGGGAGTCACCCTAACTATGGCTACACCTTC

J: TRBJ1-5
D: .
size: many
V: TRBV4-1
CDR3: CASSQDHSGYQPQHF
DNA: TGCGCCAGCAGCCAAGATCATAGCGGCTATCAGCCCCAGCATTTT

J: TRBJ2-1
D: .
size: .
V: TRBV27
CDR3: CASSLSEGRGYNEQFF
DNA: TGTGCCAGCAGTTTATCGGAGGGCCGAGGGTACAATGAGCAGTTCTTC

J: TRBJ1-1
D: .
size: .
V: TRBV12-5
CDR3: CASGLVLFPGGVNTEAFF
DNA: TGTGCTAGTGGTTTGGTACTTTTCCCGGGGGGCGTGAACACTGAAGCTTTCTTT

J: TRBJ1-3
D: .
size: .
V: TRBV7-9
CDR3: CASSLQGSLSGNTIYF
DNA: TGTGCCAGCAGCTTACAGGGCAGCCTCTCTGGAAACACCATATATTTT

J: TRBJ1-4
D: TRBD1
size: .
V: TRBV6-6
CDR3: CASSSSGTGGIEKLFF
DNA: TGTGCCAGCAGCAGCTCCGGGACAGGGGGTATTGAAAAACTGTTTTTT

J: TRBJ1-2
D: .
size: .
V: TRBV5-1
CDR3: CASSSAEAENYGYTF
DNA: TGCGCCAGCAGCTCGGCGGAGGCCGAGAACTATGGCTACACCTTC

J: TRBJ2-7
D: .
size: .
V: TRBV9
CDR3: CASSSREGGTYEQYF
DNA: TGTGCCAGCAGCTCCCGTGAGGGGGGGACGTACGAGCAGTACTTC

J: TRBJ1-2
D: TRBD1
size: .
V: TRBV27
CDR3: CASSLTGVGYTF
DNA: TGTGCCAGCAGTTTGACAGGGGTCGGCTACACCTTC

J: TRBJ1-6
D: .
size: .
V: TRBV10-1
CDR3: CARRVGRLKSSYNSPLHF
DNA: TGCGCCAGAAGAGTGGGGCGGCTTAAGAGCTCCTATAATTCACCCCTCCACTTT

J: TRBJ2-3
D: .
size: .
V: TRBV6-5
CDR3: CASSPSGPLSVTQYF
DNA: TGTGCCAGCAGCCCCTCCGGTCCTCTGTCTGTGACGCAGTATTTT

J: TRBJ1-5
D: .
size: .
V: TRBV10-1
CDR3: CASSAGANQPQHF
DNA: TGCGCCAGCAGTGCAGGGGCGAATCAGCCCCAGCATTTT

J: TRBJ2-1
D: .
size: .
V: TRBV14
CDR3: CASSPIGGEDGYNEQFF
DNA: TGTGCCAGCAGCCCCATAGGGGGGGAGGATGGGTACAATGAGCAGTTCTTC

J: TRBJ2-7
D: .
size: .
V: TRBV11-2
CDR3: CASSSPAKGIISEQYF
DNA: TGTGCCAGCAGCTCGCCGGCCAAGGGGATAATAAGCGAGCAGTACTTC

J: TRBJ2-1
D: TRBD2
size: .
V: TRBV7-7
CDR3: CASSLARRLADNEQFF
DNA: TGTGCTAGCAGCTTAGCGCGAAGACTAGCGGACAATGAGCAGTTCTTC

J: TRBJ2-3
D: TRBD2
size: .
V: TRBV7-7
CDR3: CASSPLLAGEGDTQYF
DNA: TGTGCTAGCAGCCCTCTACTAGCGGGGGAAGGAGATACGCAGTATTTT

J: TRBJ1-2
D: .
size: .
V: TRBV5-4
CDR3: CASSLRAGTASYGYTF
DNA: TGTGCCAGCAGCTTGCGCGCAGGGACTGCGTCCTATGGCTACACCTTC

J: TRBJ1-2
D: .
size: .
V: TRBV5-1
CDR3: CASSLDADNYSGYTF
DNA: TGCGCCAGCAGCTTGGATGCCGATAACTACTCTGGCTACACCTTC